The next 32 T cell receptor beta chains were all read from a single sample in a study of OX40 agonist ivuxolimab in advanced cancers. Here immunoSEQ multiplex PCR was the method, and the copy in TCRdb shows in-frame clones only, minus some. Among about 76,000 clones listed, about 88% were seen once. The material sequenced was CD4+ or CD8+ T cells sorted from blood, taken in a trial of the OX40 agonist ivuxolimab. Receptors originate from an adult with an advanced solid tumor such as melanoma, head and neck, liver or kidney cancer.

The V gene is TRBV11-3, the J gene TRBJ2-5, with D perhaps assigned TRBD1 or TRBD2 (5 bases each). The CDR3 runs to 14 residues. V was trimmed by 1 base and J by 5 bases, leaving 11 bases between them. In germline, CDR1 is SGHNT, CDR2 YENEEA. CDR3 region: CASSLGGVGETQYF. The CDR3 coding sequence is TGTGCCAGCAGCTTAGGAGGGGTGGGGGAGACCCAGTACTTC.

In DNA form, the CDR3 reads TGTGCCAGCAGTTTATCAGGGAACACTGAAGCTTTCTTT. Its protein product is CASSLSGNTEAFF. This chain uses TRBV28 with TRBJ1-1; unclear D gene. Germline loops: CDR1 MDHEN, CDR2 SYDVKM. This CDR3 is built from 13 residues. V was clipped by 1 base and J by 1 base, with 4 bases between them.

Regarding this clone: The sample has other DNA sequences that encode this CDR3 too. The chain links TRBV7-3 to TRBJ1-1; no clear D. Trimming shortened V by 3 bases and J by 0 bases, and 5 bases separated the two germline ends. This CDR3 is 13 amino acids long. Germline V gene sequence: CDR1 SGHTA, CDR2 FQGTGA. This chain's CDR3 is CASSLTLNTEAFF. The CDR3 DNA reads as TGTGCCAGCAGCTTGACCCTGAACACTGAAGCTTTCTTT. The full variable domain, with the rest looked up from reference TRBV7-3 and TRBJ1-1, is GAGVSQTPSNKVTEKGKYVELRCDPISGHTALYWYRQSLGQGPEFLIYFQGTGAADDSGLPNDRFFAVRPEGSVSTLKIQRTERGDSAVYLCASSLTLNTEAFFGQGTRLTVV.

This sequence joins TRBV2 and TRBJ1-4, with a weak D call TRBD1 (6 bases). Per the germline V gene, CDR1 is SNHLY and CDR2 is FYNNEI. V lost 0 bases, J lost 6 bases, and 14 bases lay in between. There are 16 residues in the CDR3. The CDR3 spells CASSEARGGGDEKLFF. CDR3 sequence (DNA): TGTGCCAGCAGTGAAGCGCGAGGGGGAGGAGATGAAAAACTGTTTTTT.

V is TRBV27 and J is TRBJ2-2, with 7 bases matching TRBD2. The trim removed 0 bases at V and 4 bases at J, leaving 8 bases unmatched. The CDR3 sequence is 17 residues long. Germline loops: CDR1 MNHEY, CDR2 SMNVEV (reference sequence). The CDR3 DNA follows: TGTGCCAGCAGTTTATCGAACGCAGCGGGAAGCACCGGGGAGCTGTTTTTT. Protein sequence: CASSLSNAAGSTGELFF.

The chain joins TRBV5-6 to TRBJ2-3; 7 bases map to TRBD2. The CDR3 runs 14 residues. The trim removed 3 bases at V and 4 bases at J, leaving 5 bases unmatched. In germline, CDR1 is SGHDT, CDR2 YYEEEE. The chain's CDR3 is CASSSGLGADTQYF. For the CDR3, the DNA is TGTGCCAGCAGCTCCGGACTAGGGGCAGATACGCAGTATTTT.

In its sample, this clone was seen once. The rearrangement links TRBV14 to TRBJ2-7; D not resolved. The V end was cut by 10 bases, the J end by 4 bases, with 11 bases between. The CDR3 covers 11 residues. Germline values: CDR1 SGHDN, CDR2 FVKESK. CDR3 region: CATGDRYEQYF. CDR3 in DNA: TGTGCCACCGGCGACCGGTACGAGCAGTACTTC.

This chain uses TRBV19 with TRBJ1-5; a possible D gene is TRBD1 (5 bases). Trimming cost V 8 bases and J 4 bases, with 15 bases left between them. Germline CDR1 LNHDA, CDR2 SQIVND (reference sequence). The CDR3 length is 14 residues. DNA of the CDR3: TGTGCCAGTTGTAGGGACGGAGGAAATCAGCCCCAGCATTTT. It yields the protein CASCRDGGNQPQHF.

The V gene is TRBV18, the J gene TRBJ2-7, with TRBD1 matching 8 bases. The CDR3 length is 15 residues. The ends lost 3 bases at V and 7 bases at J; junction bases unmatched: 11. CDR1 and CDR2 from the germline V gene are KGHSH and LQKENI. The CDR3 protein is CASSPSRDRLWEQYF. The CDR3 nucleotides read TGTGCCAGCTCACCCTCCCGGGACAGGCTTTGGGAGCAGTACTTC.

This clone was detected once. The DNA of the CDR3 is TGTGCCAGCAGCTTAGGCCCTGAAGCTTTCTTT. Translation: CASSLGPEAFF. The V gene is TRBV11-2, the J gene TRBJ1-1, with D uncertain. V lost 1 base and J lost 6, with 3 bases in between. The CDR3 has 11 amino acids. Germline loops: CDR1 SGHAT, CDR2 FQNNGV.

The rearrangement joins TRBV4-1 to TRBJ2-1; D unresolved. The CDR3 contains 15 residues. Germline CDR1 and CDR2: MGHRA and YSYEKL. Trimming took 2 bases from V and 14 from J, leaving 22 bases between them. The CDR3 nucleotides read TGCGCCAGCAGCCAATATGCCCTCTCTCGGCCGCCGGAGTTCTTC. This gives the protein CASSQYALSRPPEFF.

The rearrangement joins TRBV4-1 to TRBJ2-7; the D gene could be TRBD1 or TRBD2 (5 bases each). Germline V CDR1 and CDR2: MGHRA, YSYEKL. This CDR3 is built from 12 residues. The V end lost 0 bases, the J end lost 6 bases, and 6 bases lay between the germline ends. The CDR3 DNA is TGCGCCAGCAGCCAAGAGAGGGGCGAGCAGTACTTC. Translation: CASSQERGEQYF.

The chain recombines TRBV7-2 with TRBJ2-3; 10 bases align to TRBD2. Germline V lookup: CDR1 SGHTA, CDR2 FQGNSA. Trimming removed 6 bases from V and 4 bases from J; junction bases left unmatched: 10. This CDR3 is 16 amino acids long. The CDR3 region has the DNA TGTGCCAGCAGGCCCAATCTAGCGGGAGACGCAGATACGCAGTATTTT. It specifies CASRPNLAGDADTQYF.

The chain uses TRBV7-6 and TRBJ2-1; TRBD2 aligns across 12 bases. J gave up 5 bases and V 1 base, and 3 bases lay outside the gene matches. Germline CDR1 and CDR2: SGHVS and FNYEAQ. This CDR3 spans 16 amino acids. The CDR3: CASSLELAGGHNEQFF. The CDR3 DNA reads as TGTGCCAGCAGCTTAGAACTAGCGGGAGGCCACAATGAGCAGTTCTTC. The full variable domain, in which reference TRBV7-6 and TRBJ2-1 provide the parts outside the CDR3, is GAGVSQSPRYKVTKRGQDVALRCDPISGHVSLYWYRQALGQGPEFLTYFNYEAQQDKSGLPNDRFSAERPEGSISTLTIQRTEQRDSAMYRCASSLELAGGHNEQFFGPGTRLTVL.

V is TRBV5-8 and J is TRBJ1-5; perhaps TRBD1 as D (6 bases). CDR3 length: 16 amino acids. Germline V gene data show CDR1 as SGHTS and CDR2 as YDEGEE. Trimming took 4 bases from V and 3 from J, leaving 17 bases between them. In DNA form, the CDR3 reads TGTGCCAGCAGCCCGACCGGGGGGCAGTACAATCAGCCCCAGCATTTT. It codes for CASSPTGGQYNQPQHF.

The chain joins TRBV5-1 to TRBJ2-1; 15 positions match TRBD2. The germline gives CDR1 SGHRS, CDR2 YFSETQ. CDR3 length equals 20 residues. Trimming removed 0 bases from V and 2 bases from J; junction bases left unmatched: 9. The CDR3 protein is CASSLGVPGLAGGPYNEQFF. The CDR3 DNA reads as TGCGCCAGCAGCTTGGGCGTCCCGGGACTAGCGGGAGGACCCTACAATGAGCAGTTCTTC.

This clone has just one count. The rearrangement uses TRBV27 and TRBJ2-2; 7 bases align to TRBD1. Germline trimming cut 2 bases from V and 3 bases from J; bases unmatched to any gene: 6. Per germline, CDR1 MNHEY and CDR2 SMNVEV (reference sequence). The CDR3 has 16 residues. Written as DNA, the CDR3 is TGTGCCAGCAGTTTAGCGAGGGGGCGCGACACCGGGGAGCTGTTTTTT. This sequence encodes CASSLARGRDTGELFF.

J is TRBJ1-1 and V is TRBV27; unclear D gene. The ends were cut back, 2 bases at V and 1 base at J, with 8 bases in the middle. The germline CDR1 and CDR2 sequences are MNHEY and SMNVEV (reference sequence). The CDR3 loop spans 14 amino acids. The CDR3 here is CASSLLIGNTEAFF. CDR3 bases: TGTGCCAGCAGTTTACTAATCGGGAACACTGAAGCTTTCTTT.

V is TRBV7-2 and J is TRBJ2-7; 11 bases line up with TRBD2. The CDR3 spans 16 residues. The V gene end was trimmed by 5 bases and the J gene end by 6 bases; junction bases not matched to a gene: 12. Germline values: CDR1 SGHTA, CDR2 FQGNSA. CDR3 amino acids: CASSLSGRAALGEQYF. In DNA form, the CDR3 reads TGTGCCAGCAGCCTTAGCGGGAGGGCCGCCCTTGGCGAGCAGTACTTC.

CDR3 loop: CASSLEATGYYEQYF. Written as DNA, the CDR3 is TGTGCCAGCAGCTTAGAAGCGACAGGGTACTACGAGCAGTACTTC. The rearrangement uses TRBV7-8 and TRBJ2-7, with 7 bases fitting TRBD1. Germline CDR1 reads SGHVS; CDR2 reads FQNEAQ. V was pared by 1 base and J by 3 bases, with 6 bases of the junction left unmatched. The CDR3 is 15 residues long.

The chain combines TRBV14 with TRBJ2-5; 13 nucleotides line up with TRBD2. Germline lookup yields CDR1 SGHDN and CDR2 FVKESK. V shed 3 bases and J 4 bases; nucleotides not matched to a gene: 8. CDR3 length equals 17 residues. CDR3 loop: CASSHRRTSGRGETQYF. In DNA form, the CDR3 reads TGTGCCAGCAGCCACCGGCGGACTAGCGGGAGAGGAGAGACCCAGTACTTC.

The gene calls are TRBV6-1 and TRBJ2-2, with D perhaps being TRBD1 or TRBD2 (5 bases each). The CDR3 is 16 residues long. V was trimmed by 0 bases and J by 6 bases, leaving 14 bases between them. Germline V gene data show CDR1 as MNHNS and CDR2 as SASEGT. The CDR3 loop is CASSEASRAGAGELFF. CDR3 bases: TGTGCCAGCAGTGAAGCGTCCAGGGCGGGTGCCGGGGAGCTGTTTTTT.

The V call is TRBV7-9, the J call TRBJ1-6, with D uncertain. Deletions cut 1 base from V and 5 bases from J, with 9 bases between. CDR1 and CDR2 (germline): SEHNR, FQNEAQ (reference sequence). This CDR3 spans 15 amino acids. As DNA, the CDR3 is TGTGCCAGCAGCTTAGGGCCTGCAGATAATTCACCCCTCCACTTT. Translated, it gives CASSLGPADNSPLHF.

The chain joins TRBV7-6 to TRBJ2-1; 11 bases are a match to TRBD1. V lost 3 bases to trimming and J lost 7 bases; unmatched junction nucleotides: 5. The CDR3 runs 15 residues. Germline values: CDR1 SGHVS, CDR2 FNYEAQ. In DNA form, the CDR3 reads TGTGCCAGCAGCTTCCCCGGGACAGGGGGTAATGAGCAGTTCTTC. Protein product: CASSFPGTGGNEQFF.

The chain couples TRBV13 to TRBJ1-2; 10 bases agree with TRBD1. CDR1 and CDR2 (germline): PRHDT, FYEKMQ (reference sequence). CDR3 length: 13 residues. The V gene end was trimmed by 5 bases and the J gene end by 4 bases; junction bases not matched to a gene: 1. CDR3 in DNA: TGTGCCAGCAGCCGGACAGGGGGCTATGGCTACACCTTC. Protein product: CASSRTGGYGYTF. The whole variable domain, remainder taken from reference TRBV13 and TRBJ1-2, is AAGVIQSPRHLIKEKRETATLKCYPIPRHDTVYWYQQGPGQDPQFLISFYEKMQSDKGSIPDRFSAQQFSDYHSELNMSSLELGDSALYFCASSRTGGYGYTFGSGTRLTVV.

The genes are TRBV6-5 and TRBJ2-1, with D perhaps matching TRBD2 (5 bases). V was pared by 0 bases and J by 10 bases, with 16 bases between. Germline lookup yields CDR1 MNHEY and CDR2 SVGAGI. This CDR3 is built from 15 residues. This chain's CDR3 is CASSYSGMGDGEQFF. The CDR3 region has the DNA TGTGCCAGCAGTTACTCGGGTATGGGAGATGGGGAGCAGTTCTTC.

The CDR3 sequence: CASSRQGDQPQHF. CDR3 in DNA: TGTGCCAGTAGTAGACAGGGGGATCAGCCCCAGCATTTT. The V and J genes are TRBV19 and TRBJ1-5, with 9 bases aligning to TRBD1. The germline gives CDR1 LNHDA, CDR2 SQIVND (reference sequence). The CDR3 is made up of 13 amino acids. Germline trimming cut 4 bases from V and 5 bases from J; bases unmatched to any gene: 0. The full variable domain, completed using reference TRBV19 and TRBJ1-5, is DGGITQSPKYLFRKEGQNVTLSCEQNLNHDAMYWYRQDPGQGLRLIYYSQIVNDFQKGDIAEGYSVSREKKESFPLTVTSAQKNPTAFYLCASSRQGDQPQHFGDGTRLSIL.

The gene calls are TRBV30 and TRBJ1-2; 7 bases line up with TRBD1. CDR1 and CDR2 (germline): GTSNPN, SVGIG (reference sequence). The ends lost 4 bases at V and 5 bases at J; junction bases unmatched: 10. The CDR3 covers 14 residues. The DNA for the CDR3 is TGTGCCTGGACCCGGGACAGCCCTATTTATGGCTACACCTTC. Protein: CAWTRDSPIYGYTF.

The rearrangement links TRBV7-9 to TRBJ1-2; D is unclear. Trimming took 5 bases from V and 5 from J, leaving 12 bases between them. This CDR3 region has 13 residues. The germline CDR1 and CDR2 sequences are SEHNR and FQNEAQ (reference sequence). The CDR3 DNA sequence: TGTGCCAGCAGCCTTCCCGCCTCTTATGGCTACACCTTC. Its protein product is CASSLPASYGYTF.

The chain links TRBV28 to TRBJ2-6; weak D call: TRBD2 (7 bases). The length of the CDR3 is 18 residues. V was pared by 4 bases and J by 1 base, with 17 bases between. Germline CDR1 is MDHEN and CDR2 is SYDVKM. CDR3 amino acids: CASSSPSGGGSGANVLTF. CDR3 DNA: TGTGCCAGCAGTTCTCCTAGCGGAGGGGGGTCTGGGGCCAACGTCCTGACTTTC.

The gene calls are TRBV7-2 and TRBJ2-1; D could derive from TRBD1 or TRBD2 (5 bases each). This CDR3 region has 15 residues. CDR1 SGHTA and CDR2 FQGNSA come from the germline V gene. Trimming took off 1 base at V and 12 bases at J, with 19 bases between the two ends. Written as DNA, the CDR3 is TGTGCCAGCAGCTTAGACTCAGGGCCGGCGGGTGGGCAGTTCTTC. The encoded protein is CASSLDSGPAGGQFF.

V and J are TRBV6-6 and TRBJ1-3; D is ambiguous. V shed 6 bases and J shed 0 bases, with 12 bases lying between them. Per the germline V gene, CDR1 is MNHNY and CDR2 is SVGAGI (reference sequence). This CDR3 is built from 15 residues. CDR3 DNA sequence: TGTGCCAGCAGCCCCGGGCAGTACTCTGGAAACACCATATATTTT. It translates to CASSPGQYSGNTIYF.